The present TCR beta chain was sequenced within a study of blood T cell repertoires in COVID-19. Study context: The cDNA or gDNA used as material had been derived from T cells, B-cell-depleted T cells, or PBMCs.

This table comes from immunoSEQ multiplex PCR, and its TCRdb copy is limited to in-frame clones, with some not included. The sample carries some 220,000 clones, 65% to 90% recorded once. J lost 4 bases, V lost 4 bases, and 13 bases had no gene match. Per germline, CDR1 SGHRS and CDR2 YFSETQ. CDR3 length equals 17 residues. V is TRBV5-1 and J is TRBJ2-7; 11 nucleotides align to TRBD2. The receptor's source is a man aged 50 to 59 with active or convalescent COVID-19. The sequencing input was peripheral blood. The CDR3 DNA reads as TGCGCCAGCAGCCCGGGACTAGCGGACGGGAGTCGGTACGAGCAGTACTTC. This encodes CASSPGLADGSRYEQYF.